This T cell receptor beta chain was obtained from a study of T cell responses to AZD1222 COVID-19 vaccine. Study findings and constraints: Reportedly, nearly half of unique spike TCRs recognized epitopes outside B.1.351/B.1.1.7 mutations. There were repertoire samples only from the period after the peak T cell response. The breadth and depth of Spike-specific TCRs increased once two AZD1222 doses had been given.

Assay used: immunoSEQ multiplex PCR; TCRdb lists only in-frame clones, some missing. The data hold around 100,000 clones, with 88% observed a single time. On this clone itself: Antigen specificity is unknown.

This CDR3 contains 15 residues. V was pared by 4 bases and J by 2 bases, with 15 bases between. Germline loops: CDR1 MNHEY, CDR2 SMNVEV (reference sequence). The clonotype comes from an adult in good health. The genes are TRBV27 and TRBJ2-7; D might be TRBD2 (6 bases). The sample here was peripheral blood, taken on day 0 of AZD1222 vaccination. This CDR3 reads CASSWTGVATYEQYF. The CDR3, as DNA: TGTGCCAGCAGTTGGACGGGGGTGGCGACCTACGAGCAGTACTTC.